This T cell receptor (beta chain) stems from a study of T cell responses to AZD1222 COVID-19 vaccine. Overall study: Doses given second, at about 4 or about 12 weeks, were pooled. Findings and limits, study-wide: The peak T cell response came first, and repertoires were sampled only after it. Baseline testing showed seropositivity in only a handful of AZD1222 recipients.

CDR3 size: 15 residues. The junction had 5 bases not matched to a gene; V was cut back by 2 bases and J by 6 bases. Germline V gene lookup returns CDR1 SGHVS and CDR2 FQNEAQ. Regarding this clone: Antigen unknown.

The data were produced by immunoSEQ multiplex PCR, yet TCRdb's version contains in-frame clones alone and is incomplete. The table has 140,000 or so clones, 75% to 90% seen once. The V gene is TRBV7-8, the J gene TRBJ2-2, with 8 positions matching TRBD2. This receptor was identified in an adult in good health. Source: peripheral blood, taken on day 0 of AZD1222 vaccination. Here the CDR3 DNA reads TGTGCCAGCAGCTTAATGTCGGGAGGGGCCGGGGAGCTGTTTTTT. Translation gives CASSLMSGGAGELFF.